This T cell receptor beta chain was obtained from a study of cytomegalovirus exposure and HLA in healthy donors. Study observations and caveats: Data from an earlier analysis indicated that most TCR beta V segments were productive either about 87% or about 30% of the time. Reportedly, diagnosis of cytomegalovirus status by the classifier showed high specificity and sensitivity.

PCR employed 60 Vbeta and 13 Jbeta primers. Repertoires were generated with immunoSEQ multiplex PCR, while TCRdb's copy carries only in-frame clones and drops some. The table lists approximately 82,000 clones, around a tenth of them singletons. On this clone itself: Its antigen is as yet unknown.

V lost 5 bases and J lost 4, with 8 bases in between. Germline V CDR1 and CDR2: MNHNS, SASEGT. The CDR3 consists of 12 residues. The chain recombines TRBV6-1 with TRBJ1-1; D gene ambiguous. The TCR was taken from a man aged 60 to 69 in good health and CMV-seropositive. Input material: PBMCs. The chain's CDR3 is CASSSEFTEAFF. The CDR3 DNA reads TGTGCCAGCAGTTCGGAGTTCACTGAAGCTTTCTTT.